The source of this T cell receptor (beta chain) is a study of blood T cell repertoires in COVID-19. Study as a whole: There were acute and convalescent COVID-19 samples, and they came from the United States, Italy and Spain. PBMCs, B-cell-depleted T cells, or T cells were the source of the cDNA or gDNA that made up the material.

Ages ranged from 18 to 89 years, with residence in fewer than 25 US areas. Assay: immunoSEQ multiplex PCR; the TCRdb copy retains only in-frame clones and omits some. The sample holds roughly 130,000 clones, roughly 90% seen once. Germline V gene sequence: CDR1 LNHDA, CDR2 SQIVND (reference sequence). V was shortened by 8 bases and J by 7 bases, with 15 bases between the two germline ends. The CDR3 loop spans 14 amino acids. Sequenced input: PBMCs or T cells enriched from blood (not recorded which). This clonotype originated in a woman aged 45-65 years who had recovered from COVID-19. The genes are TRBV19 and TRBJ1-6, with D unclear. In DNA, the CDR3 is TGTGCCAGTTCTGAGCCTCTTTTAAATTCACCCCTCCACTTT. This translates into CASSEPLLNSPLHF.